This TCR beta chain was recovered during a study of blood T cell repertoires in COVID-19. The CDR3 is 16 residues long. Germline lookup yields CDR1 SGHNT and CDR2 YENEEA. The trim removed 8 bases at V and 5 bases at J, leaving 13 bases unmatched. This table comes from immunoSEQ multiplex PCR, and its TCRdb copy is limited to in-frame clones, with some not included. This sample yields over 90,000 clones, of which 86% are seen a single time; 10% to 15% belongs to the top ten. Sequences were obtained from peripheral blood. The sequence was collected from a woman aged 55-69 years in a cohort sampled during active or convalescent COVID-19. The chain carries TRBV11-3 and TRBJ2-1; 9 bases are shared with TRBD2. DNA for the CDR3: TGTGCCAGCGGGGCCCGGGGGCAGCGGGGGGACAATGAGCAGTTCTTC. This gives the protein CASGARGQRGDNEQFF.